The 26 T cell receptor beta chains below all came from one sample that was sequenced in a study of radiotherapy plus CTLA-4 blockade in lung cancer. Sequenced by immunoSEQ multiplex PCR; TCRdb stores in-frame clones only, minus some. Of 70,000 to 95,000 clones listed, about four fifths were seen once; the top ten hold roughly 15%. The input for sequencing was peripheral blood, taken from a patient treated with radiotherapy plus ipilimumab. These receptors all stem from a human donor with non-small cell lung cancer that progressed on radiotherapy plus ipilimumab.

The genes are TRBV28 and TRBJ1-1; a possible D gene is TRBD1 (5 bases). In germline, CDR1 is MDHEN, CDR2 SYDVKM. This CDR3 is 14 amino acids long. Trimming left V 1 base short and J 5 bases short, with 11 bases between. The CDR3 sequence is CASSLSGGRTEAFF. The CDR3 DNA reads TGTGCCAGCAGTTTATCCGGGGGGAGGACTGAAGCTTTCTTT.

V usage is TRBV5-1 and J usage is TRBJ2-5; no clear D. The length of the CDR3 is 12 residues. Germline CDR1 SGHRS, CDR2 YFSETQ. The ends were cut back, 2 bases at V and 5 bases at J, with 7 bases in the middle. The CDR3 is CASSLGLETQYF. The CDR3 coding sequence is TGCGCCAGCAGCTTAGGGTTGGAGACCCAGTACTTC.

The chain employs TRBV5-5 and TRBJ1-5; D is unresolved. CDR1 SGHKS and CDR2 YYEKEE come from the germline V gene (reference sequence). The CDR3 length is 15 residues. The V end lost 4 bases, the J end lost 0 bases, and 11 bases lay between the germline ends. The CDR3 DNA is TGTGCCAGCAGCCTGGACCTGTATAGCAATCAGCCCCAGCATTTT. Protein sequence: CASSLDLYSNQPQHF.

The chain couples TRBV11-1 to TRBJ2-3, with TRBD2 identical over 9 bases. V was clipped by 6 bases and J by 4 bases; unmatched bases: 5. CDR3 length: 14 residues. Germline V CDR1 and CDR2: SGHAT, FQDESV (reference sequence). In DNA form, the CDR3 reads TGTGCCAGCAGACCCAGGACTAGCGCAGATACGCAGTATTTT. This sequence encodes CASRPRTSADTQYF.

Remarks on this clone: Its ends do not fully match the called genes, so a read error is possible. The rearrangement joins TRBV30 to TRBJ1-2; the match to TRBD1 covers 8 bases. This CDR3 is 14 amino acids long. In germline, CDR1 is GTSNPN, CDR2 SVGIG (reference sequence). The CDR3 region has the DNA TGTGCCGGGAGGGGGTCCGGGACAGGATATGGCTACACCTTC. Encoded protein: CAGRGSGTGYGYTF.

The chain employs TRBV19 and TRBJ1-2; TRBD1 is a possible D gene (6 bases). The CDR3 has 13 amino acids. Trimming took 7 bases from V and 8 from J, leaving 17 bases between them. From germline, CDR1 is LNHDA and CDR2 SQIVND (reference sequence). CDR3 in amino acids: CASTRRGGYGYTF. DNA of the CDR3: TGTGCCAGTACACGAAGGGGGGGGTACGGCTACACCTTC.

CDR3 sequence: CASSFTGTSGRGTGELFF. DNA for the CDR3: TGTGCCAGCAGCTTTACTGGGACTAGCGGGCGGGGCACCGGGGAGCTGTTTTTT. This chain uses TRBV11-2 with TRBJ2-2; 12 bases are a match to TRBD2. Per the germline V gene, CDR1 is SGHAT and CDR2 is FQNNGV. The V and J ends lost 3 bases and 4 bases, in that order; junction bases with no gene match: 9. This CDR3 comprises 18 residues.

The chain is built from TRBV2 and TRBJ1-5; weak D call: TRBD1 (5 bases). Germline-derived CDR1 and CDR2 are SNHLY and FYNNEI. The V end lost 7 bases, the J end lost 5 bases, and 15 bases lay between the germline ends. The CDR3 is 14 amino acids. The CDR3, as DNA: TGTGCCAGCACTCCAGGGCTGGGGGATCAGCCCCAGCATTTT. Its protein is CASTPGLGDQPQHF.

V usage is TRBV13 and J usage is TRBJ2-5, with 12 bases that match TRBD2. Trimming removed 7 bases from V and 1 base from J; junction bases left unmatched: 7. Germline-derived CDR1 and CDR2 are PRHDT and FYEKMQ (reference sequence). The CDR3 is 16 residues long. The CDR3 DNA is TGTGCCAGCACCCTCGGACTAGCGGGAACCCAAGAGACCCAGTACTTC. Translated, it gives CASTLGLAGTQETQYF.

The rearrangement uses TRBV5-1 and TRBJ2-1; 7 bases align to TRBD1. Germline loops: CDR1 SGHRS, CDR2 YFSETQ. CDR3 size: 15 residues. V lost 0 bases and J lost 2; bases outside the gene matches: 2. CDR3 sequence reads: CASSLDGTAYNEQFF. CDR3 in DNA: TGCGCCAGCAGCTTGGACGGGACAGCCTACAATGAGCAGTTCTTC.

This chain uses TRBV5-1 with TRBJ2-2, with unresolved D. V was cut by 0 bases and J by 8 bases, with 5 bases left in between. The germline gives CDR1 SGHRS, CDR2 YFSETQ. This CDR3 region has 12 residues. CDR3 nucleotides: TGCGCCAGCAGCTTGGATTTTGGGGAGCTGTTTTTT. It is translated as CASSLDFGELFF.

The rearrangement uses TRBV4-1 and TRBJ2-7; the D is unclear. The CDR3 has 11 amino acids. CDR1 is MGHRA and CDR2 is YSYEKL in the germline V gene. Trimming took off 9 bases at V and 7 bases at J, with 13 bases between the two ends. CDR3 sequence: CASSYLGEQYF. The CDR3 nucleotides are TGCGCCAGTTCCTACCTAGGGGAGCAGTACTTC.

The table lists this clone with a count of one. The chain recombines TRBV7-2 with TRBJ1-6; weak D call: TRBD1 (6 bases). Germline CDR1 and CDR2: SGHTA and FQGNSA. The CDR3 contains 15 residues. Trimming pared 1 base from V and 6 bases from J, leaving 10 bases between. CDR3 region: CASSLGGGPNSPLHF. As DNA, the CDR3 is TGTGCCAGCAGCTTAGGCGGGGGGCCTAATTCACCCCTCCACTTT.

This clone was observed a single time. The same CDR3 arises from other DNA sequences in this sample as well. The rearrangement uses TRBV5-1 and TRBJ2-1; perhaps TRBD2 as D (7 bases). CDR3 length: 14 amino acids. Per the germline V gene, CDR1 is SGHRS and CDR2 is YFSETQ. Trimming cost V 3 bases and J 2 bases, with 9 bases left between them. CDR3 sequence: CASSSGGPYNEQFF. In DNA form, the CDR3 reads TGCGCCAGCAGCTCGGGGGGCCCCTACAATGAGCAGTTCTTC.

CDR3 sequence reads: CASSVGLGEGPQHF. The CDR3 nucleotides are TGTGCCAGCAGCGTAGGTCTAGGGGAAGGGCCCCAGCATTTT. The chain joins TRBV9 to TRBJ1-5, with D possibly matching TRBD1 (5 bases). The length of the CDR3 is 14 residues. V lost 0 bases and J 9 bases, leaving 13 bases between the germline ends. Germline CDR1 and CDR2: SGDLS and YYNGEE.

The rearrangement joins TRBV2 to TRBJ1-5; tentative D call: TRBD1 (5 bases). V lost 5 bases to trimming and J lost 0 bases, with 11 bases between them. From germline, CDR1 is SNHLY and CDR2 FYNNEI. This CDR3 contains 15 residues. The DNA of the CDR3 is TGTGCCAGCAGTAGGGACTTCCCTAGCAATCAGCCCCAGCATTTT. It codes for CASSRDFPSNQPQHF. Combining the CDR3 with reference TRBV2 and TRBJ1-5 gives the whole variable domain EPEVTQTPSHQVTQMGQEVILRCVPISNHLYFYWYRQILGQKVEFLVSFYNNEISEKSEIFDDQFSVERPDGSNFTLKIRSTKLEDSAMYFCASSRDFPSNQPQHFGDGTRLSIL.

This clone was counted once. The rearrangement links TRBV18 to TRBJ1-1, with D perhaps TRBD1 (5 bases). Trimming shortened V by 4 bases and J by 1 base, and 7 bases separated the two germline ends. Germline CDR1 KGHSH, CDR2 LQKENI. The CDR3 is made up of 13 amino acids. CDR3 DNA: TGTGCCAGCTCACTTGGACAGAACACTGAAGCTTTCTTT. Amino acids: CASSLGQNTEAFF.

The chain combines TRBV5-6 with TRBJ2-7, with 9 nucleotides matching TRBD2. V lost 4 bases, J lost 3 bases, and 8 bases stayed unmatched. The CDR3 runs to 15 residues. CDR1 and CDR2 from the germline V gene are SGHDT and YYEEEE. CDR3 region: CASSGLYSGSYEQYF. CDR3 in DNA: TGTGCCAGCAGCGGACTATATAGCGGGAGCTACGAGCAGTACTTC.

The chain couples TRBV6-5 to TRBJ1-4; no definite D call. V dropped 3 bases and J dropped 4 bases, with 9 bases sitting between them. The CDR3 spans 14 residues. CDR1 and CDR2 from the germline V gene are MNHEY and SVGAGI. The CDR3 nucleotides read TGTGCCAGCAGTTATGCACACTTTAATGAAAAACTGTTTTTT. This sequence encodes CASSYAHFNEKLFF.

V usage is TRBV7-2 and J usage is TRBJ2-7, with D possibly being TRBD2 (6 bases). Germline CDR1 SGHTA, CDR2 FQGNSA. Trimming took 5 bases from V and 0 from J, leaving 26 bases between them. The CDR3 sequence is 19 residues long. The chain's CDR3 is CASSLHRTWLARYSYEQYF. CDR3 coding DNA: TGTGCCAGCAGCCTCCATCGGACGTGGCTAGCGCGGTACTCCTACGAGCAGTACTTC.

J is TRBJ2-2 and V is TRBV4-1, with 7 positions matching TRBD2. The germline V gene encodes CDR1 MGHRA and CDR2 YSYEKL. This CDR3 is built from 15 residues. Germline trimming cut 4 bases from V and 6 bases from J; bases unmatched to any gene: 8. CDR3 loop: CASSLLGEGPGELFF. In nucleotides, the CDR3 is TGCGCCAGCAGCCTCCTGGGGGAGGGTCCCGGGGAGCTGTTTTTT.

The rearrangement links TRBV6-5 to TRBJ1-4, with 11 bases fitting TRBD1. The CDR3 length is 12 residues. Germline V CDR1 and CDR2: MNHEY, SVGAGI. Losses at the gene ends were 6 bases for V and 10 bases for J; bases not matched to a gene: 1. This CDR3 is CASRDRGLKLFF. The CDR3 nucleotides read TGTGCCAGCAGGGACAGGGGGCTAAAACTGTTTTTT.

This clone was picked up a small number of times. V usage is TRBV11-2 and J usage is TRBJ1-2; no definite D call. CDR1 and CDR2 (germline): SGHAT, FQNNGV. This CDR3 has 13 residues. The V gene lost 5 bases and the J gene lost 4 bases, with 11 bases spanning the gap. This chain's CDR3 is CASSPAGGYGYTF. CDR3 coding DNA: TGTGCCAGCAGCCCAGCCGGTGGCTATGGCTACACCTTC.

The rearrangement links TRBV2 to TRBJ1-3; a weak D match, TRBD1 (5 bases). The CDR3 loop spans 14 amino acids. CDR1 is SNHLY and CDR2 is FYNNEI in the germline V gene. The V gene lost 2 bases and the J gene lost 2 bases, with 7 bases spanning the gap. The CDR3 protein is CASSEPRAGNTIYF. CDR3 nucleotides: TGTGCCAGCAGTGAACCCAGGGCTGGAAACACCATATATTTT. The whole variable domain, filled in from reference TRBV2 and TRBJ1-3, reads EPEVTQTPSHQVTQMGQEVILRCVPISNHLYFYWYRQILGQKVEFLVSFYNNEISEKSEIFDDQFSVERPDGSNFTLKIRSTKLEDSAMYFCASSEPRAGNTIYFGEGSWLTVV.

The chain employs TRBV10-3 and TRBJ2-1; 9 bases line up with TRBD2. The V gene's germline CDR1 is ENHRY and CDR2 SYGVKD. CDR3 length: 14 residues. V dropped 10 bases and J dropped 0; count of bases not matched to a gene: 4. This CDR3 is CATLAGSSYNEQFF. CDR3 coding DNA: TGTGCCACCCTAGCGGGGAGCTCCTACAATGAGCAGTTCTTC.

The J gene is TRBJ1-3, the V gene TRBV9; D perhaps matches TRBD1 (6 bases). V lost 0 bases and J 0 bases, leaving 16 bases between the germline ends. Germline V lookup: CDR1 SGDLS, CDR2 YYNGEE. CDR3 size: 18 residues. The CDR3 DNA reads TGTGCCAGCAGCGTAGAGGAAGGTGGAGGGGGCTCTGGAAACACCATATATTTT. This codes for CASSVEEGGGGSGNTIYF.